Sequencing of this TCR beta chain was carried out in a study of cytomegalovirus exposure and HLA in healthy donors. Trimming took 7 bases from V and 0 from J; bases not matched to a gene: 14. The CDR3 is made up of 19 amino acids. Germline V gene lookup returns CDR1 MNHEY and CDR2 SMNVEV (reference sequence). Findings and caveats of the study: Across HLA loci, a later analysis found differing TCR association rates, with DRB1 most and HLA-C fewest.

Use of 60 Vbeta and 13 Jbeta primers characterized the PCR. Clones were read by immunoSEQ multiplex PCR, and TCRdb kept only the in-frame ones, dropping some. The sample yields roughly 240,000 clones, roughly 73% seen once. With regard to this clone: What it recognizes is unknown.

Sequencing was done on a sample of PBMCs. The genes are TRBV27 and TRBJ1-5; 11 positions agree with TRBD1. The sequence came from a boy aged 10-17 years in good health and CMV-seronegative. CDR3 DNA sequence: TGTGCCAGCAAGCCAGGGACAGGGGGTTTTTCCCTTAGCAATCAGCCCCAGCATTTT. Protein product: CASKPGTGGFSLSNQPQHF.